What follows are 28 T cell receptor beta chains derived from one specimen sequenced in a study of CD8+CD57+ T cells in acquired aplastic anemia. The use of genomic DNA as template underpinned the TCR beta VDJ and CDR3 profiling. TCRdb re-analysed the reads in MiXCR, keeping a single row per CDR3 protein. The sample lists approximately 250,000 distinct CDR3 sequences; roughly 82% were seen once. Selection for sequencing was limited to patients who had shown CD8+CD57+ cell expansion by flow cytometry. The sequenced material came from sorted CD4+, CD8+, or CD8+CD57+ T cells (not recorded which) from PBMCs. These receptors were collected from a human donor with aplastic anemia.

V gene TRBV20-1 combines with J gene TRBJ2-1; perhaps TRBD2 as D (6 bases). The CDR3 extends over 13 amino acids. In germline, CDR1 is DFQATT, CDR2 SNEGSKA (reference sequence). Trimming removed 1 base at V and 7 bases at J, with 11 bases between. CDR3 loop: CSARGGEINEQFF. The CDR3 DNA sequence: TGCAGTGCTAGAGGGGGGGAGATTAATGAGCAGTTCTTC.

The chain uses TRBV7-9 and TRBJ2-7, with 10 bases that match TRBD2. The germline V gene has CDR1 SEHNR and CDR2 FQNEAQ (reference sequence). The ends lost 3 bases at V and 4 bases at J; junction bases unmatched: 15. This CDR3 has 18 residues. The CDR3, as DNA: TGTGCCAGCAGCTTTCATAGAAGCGGGGGGGCCGTTGAGTACGAGCAGTACGTC. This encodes CASSFHRSGGAVEYEQYV.

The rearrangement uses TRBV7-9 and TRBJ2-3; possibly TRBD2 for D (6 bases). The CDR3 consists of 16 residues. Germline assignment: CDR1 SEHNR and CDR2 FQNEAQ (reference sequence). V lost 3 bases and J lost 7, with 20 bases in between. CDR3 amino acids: CASSFSAGRFTNTQYF. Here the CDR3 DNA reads TGTGCCAGCAGCTTTTCGGCGGGGCGATTCACTAATACGCAGTATTTT.

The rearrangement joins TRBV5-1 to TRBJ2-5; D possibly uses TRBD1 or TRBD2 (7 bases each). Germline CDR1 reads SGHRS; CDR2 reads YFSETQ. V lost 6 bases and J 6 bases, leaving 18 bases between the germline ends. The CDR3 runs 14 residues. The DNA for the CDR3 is TGCGCCAGCAAGGGAGGGGGCTATGTCCAGACCCAGTACTTC. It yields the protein CASKGGGYVQTQYF.

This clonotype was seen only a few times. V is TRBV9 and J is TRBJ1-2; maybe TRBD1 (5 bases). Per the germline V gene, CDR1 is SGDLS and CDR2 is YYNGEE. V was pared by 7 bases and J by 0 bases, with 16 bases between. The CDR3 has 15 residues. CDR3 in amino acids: CASLGTGTANYGYTF. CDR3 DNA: TGTGCCAGCTTGGGGACCGGGACGGCTAACTATGGCTACACCTTC.

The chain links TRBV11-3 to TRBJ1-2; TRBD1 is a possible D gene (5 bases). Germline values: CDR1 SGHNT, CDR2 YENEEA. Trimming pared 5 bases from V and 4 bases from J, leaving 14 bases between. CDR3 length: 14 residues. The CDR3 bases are TGTGCCAGCAGCCAGGGACTTCAGGGCTATGGCTACACCTTC. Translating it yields CASSQGLQGYGYTF.

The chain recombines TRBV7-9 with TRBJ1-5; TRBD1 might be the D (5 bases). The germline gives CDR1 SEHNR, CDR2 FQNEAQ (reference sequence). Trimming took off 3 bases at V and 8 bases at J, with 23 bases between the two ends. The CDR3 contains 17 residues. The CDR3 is CASSFERSGGSDEPQHF. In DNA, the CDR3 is TGTGCCAGCAGCTTTGAAAGAAGCGGGGGGAGCGATGAGCCCCAGCATTTT.

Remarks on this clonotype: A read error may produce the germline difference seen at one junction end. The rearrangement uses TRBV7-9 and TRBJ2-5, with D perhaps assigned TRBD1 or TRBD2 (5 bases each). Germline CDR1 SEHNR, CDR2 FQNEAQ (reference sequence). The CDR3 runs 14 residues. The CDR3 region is CASSTVGTEENQYF. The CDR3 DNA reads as TGTGCCAGCAGCACAGTCGGGACGGAAGAGAACCAGTACTTC.

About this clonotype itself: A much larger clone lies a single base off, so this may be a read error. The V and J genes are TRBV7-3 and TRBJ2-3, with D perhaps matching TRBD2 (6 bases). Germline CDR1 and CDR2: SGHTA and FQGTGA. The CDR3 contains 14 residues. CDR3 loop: CASSDGGIHEKFFF. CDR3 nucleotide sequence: TGTGCCAGCAGTGATGGGGGGATCCATGAGAAGTTCTTCTTT.

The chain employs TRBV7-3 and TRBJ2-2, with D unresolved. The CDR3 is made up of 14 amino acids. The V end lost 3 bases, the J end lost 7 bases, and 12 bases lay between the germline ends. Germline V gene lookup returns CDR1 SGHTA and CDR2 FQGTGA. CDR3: CASSFSSWGGELFF. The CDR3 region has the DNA TGTGCCAGCAGCTTTAGCAGTTGGGGCGGGGAGCTGTTTTTT.

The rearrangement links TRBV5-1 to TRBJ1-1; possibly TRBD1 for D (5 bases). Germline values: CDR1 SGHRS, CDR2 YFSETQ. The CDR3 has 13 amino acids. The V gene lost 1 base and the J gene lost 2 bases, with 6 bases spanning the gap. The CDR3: CASSLWTNTEAFF. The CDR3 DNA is TGCGCCAGCAGCTTGTGGACAAACACTGAAGCTTTCTTT.

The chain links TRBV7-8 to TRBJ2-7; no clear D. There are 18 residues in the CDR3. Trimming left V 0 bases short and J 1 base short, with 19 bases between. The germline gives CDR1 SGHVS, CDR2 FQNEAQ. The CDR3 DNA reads TGTGCCAGCAGCTTAGCGCGAGGTCGGGCTGCCCTTTCCTACGAGCAGTACGTC. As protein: CASSLARGRAALSYEQYV.

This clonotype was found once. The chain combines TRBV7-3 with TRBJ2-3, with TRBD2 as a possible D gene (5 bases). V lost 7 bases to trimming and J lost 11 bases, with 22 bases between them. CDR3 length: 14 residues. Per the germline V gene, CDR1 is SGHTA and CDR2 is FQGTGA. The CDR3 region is CASTREGDAVKQYF. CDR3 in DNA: TGTGCCAGCACAAGAGAGGGAGATGCCGTTAAGCAGTATTTT.

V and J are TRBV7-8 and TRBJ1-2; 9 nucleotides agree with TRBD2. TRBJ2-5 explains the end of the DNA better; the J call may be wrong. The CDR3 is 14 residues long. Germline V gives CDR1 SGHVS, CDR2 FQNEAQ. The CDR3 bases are TGTGCCAGTAGTTTAGCGGGAGCTAACGATAGCCAGTACTTC. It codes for CASSLAGANDSQYF.

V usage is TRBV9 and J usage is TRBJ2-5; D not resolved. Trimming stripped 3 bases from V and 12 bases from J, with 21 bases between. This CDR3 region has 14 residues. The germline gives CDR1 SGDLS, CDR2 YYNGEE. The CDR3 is CASSGLSEQETEYF. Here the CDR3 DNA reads TGTGCCAGCAGCGGATTAAGCGAGCAAGAGACGGAGTACTTC.

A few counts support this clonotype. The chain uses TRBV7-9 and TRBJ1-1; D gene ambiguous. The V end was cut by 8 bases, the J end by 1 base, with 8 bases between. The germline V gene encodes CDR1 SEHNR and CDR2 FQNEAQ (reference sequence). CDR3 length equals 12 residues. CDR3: CASDQRNTEAFF. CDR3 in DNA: TGTGCCAGCGACCAGAGGAACACTGAAGCTTTCTTT. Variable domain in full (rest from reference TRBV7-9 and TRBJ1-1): DTGVSQNPRHKITKRGQNVTFRCDPISEHNRLYWYRQTLGQGPEFLTYFQNEAQLEKSRLLSDRFSAERPKGSFSTLEIQRTEQGDSAMYLCASDQRNTEAFFGQGTRLTVV.

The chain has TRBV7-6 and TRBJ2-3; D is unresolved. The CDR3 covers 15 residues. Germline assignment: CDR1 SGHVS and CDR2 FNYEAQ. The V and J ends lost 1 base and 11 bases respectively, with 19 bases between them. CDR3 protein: CASSLGRLLSPMQYF. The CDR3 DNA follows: TGTGCCAGCAGCTTAGGCAGATTACTTTCACCCATGCAGTATTTT.

Here the CDR3 reads CASSFHPKGTALSYEQYV. CDR3 nucleotide sequence: TGTGCCAGCAGCTTTCATCCGAAAGGGACAGCCCTTTCCTACGAGCAGTACGTC. This chain connects TRBV11-3 to TRBJ2-7; TRBD1 aligns across 7 bases. The germline V gene encodes CDR1 SGHNT and CDR2 YENEEA. The CDR3 is 18 residues long. J lost 1 base, V lost 3 bases, and 15 bases had no gene match.

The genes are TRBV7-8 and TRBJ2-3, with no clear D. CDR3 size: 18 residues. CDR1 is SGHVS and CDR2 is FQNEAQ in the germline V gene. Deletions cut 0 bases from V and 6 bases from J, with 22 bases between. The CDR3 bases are TGTGCCAGCAGCTTAGCGGTTGGTCCCGGTACACAGACTGATACGCAGTATTTT. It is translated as CASSLAVGPGTQTDTQYF.

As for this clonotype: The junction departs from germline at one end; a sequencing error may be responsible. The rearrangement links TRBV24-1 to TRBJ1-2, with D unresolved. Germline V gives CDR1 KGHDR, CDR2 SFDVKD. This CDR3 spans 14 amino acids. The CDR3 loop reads CASSRVVVAGGYTF. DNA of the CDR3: TGTGCCAGCAGTCGGGTCGTGGTCGCGGGGGGCTACACCTTC.

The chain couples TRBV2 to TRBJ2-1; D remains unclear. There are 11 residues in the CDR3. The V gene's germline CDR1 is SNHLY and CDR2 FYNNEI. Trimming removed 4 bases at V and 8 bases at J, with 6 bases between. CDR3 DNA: TGTGCCAGCAGTGGTGGCTATGAGCAGTTCTTC. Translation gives CASSGGYEQFF.

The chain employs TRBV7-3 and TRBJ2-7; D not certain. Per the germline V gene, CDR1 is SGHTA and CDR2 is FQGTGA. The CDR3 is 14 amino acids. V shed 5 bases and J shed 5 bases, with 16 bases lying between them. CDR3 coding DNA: TGTGCCAGCAGCGGCCTGGGCCTCGCAGACGAGCAGTACTTC. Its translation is CASSGLGLADEQYF.

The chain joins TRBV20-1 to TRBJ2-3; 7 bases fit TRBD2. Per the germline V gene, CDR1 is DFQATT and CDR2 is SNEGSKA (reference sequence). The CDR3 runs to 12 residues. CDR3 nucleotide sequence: TGCAGCGTTGGGGGAGGGGCAGATACGCAGTATTTT. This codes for CSVGGGADTQYF.

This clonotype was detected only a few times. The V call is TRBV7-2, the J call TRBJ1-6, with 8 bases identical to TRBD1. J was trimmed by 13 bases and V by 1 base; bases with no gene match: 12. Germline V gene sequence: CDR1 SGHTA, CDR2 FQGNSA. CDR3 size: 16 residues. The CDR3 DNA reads TGTGCCAGCAGCTTAGGGGGGGACAGGAGGGTTCAGCCCCTCCACTTT. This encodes CASSLGGDRRVQPLHF.

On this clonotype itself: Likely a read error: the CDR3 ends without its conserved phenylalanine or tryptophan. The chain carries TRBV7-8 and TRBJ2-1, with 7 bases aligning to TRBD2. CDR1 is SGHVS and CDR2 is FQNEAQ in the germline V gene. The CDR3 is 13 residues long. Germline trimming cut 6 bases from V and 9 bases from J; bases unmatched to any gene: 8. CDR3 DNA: TGTGCCAGCAGTGATGCGGGGGTCCCTGAGCAGTTCTAT. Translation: CASSDAGVPEQFY.

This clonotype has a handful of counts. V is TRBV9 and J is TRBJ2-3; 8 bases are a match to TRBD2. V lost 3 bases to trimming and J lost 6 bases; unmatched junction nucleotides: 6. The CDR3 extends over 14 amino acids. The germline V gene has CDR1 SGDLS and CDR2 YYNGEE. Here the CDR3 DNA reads TGTGCCAGCAGCGGAGCGGGAGACCCCGATACGCAGTATTTT. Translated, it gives CASSGAGDPDTQYF.

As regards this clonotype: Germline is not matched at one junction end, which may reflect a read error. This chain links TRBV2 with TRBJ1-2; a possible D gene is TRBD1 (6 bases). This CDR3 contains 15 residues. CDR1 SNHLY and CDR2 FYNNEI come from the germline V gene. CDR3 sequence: CASSLGGGSDYGYFF. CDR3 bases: TGTGCCAGCAGCTTAGGGGGAGGCTCAGATTATGGCTACTTCTTC.

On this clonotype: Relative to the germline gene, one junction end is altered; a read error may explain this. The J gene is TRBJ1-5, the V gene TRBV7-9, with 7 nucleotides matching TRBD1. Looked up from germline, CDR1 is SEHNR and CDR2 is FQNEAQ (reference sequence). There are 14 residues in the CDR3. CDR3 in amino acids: CASSESNSRGTQQF. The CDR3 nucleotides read TGTGCCAGCAGCGAGTCGAATAGCAGGGGGACCCAGCAGTTT.